The T cell receptor beta chain described here comes from a study of T cell repertoires in cytomegalovirus infection (dated by TCRdb to the late 2010s). About the investigation overall: Because public TCR beta signatures pointed to carriage of CMV infection together with the matching HLA type, the HLA type of each donor mattered for the analysis.

With regard to this clonotype: The specificity of this receptor is unknown. One base away there is no much larger clone; base qualities are not given.

Sequencing was carried out with an Illumina HiSeq 1500. Through fastp at Q25 and MiXCR, TCRdb rebuilt clones from the public reads, retaining in-frame beta chains. Every CDR3 protein is listed once, alongside the most common genes and DNA of its rows. The sample table contains 200,000 to 300,000 distinct CDR3 sequences; only one count was recorded for roughly an eighth of them. The ten largest clones take up 1.6% of the sample. The investigation overall reported the following: The ex vivo response was dominated by HLA-C-restricted CMV-specific TCR beta clonotypes, which also provided the single most frequent clonotype in two of eight donors. Carriers of CMV infection plus the relevant HLA type were discriminated by the cumulative frequency of public TCR beta family members in the study cohort and in an independent approximately 360-donor cohort.

Counted from cysteine to phenylalanine, this CDR3 has 15 amino acids. The sequence is cut down to CDR3 DNA, 45 bases in frame from base 1. V and J lose 7 bases and 1 base, and a span of 13 bases separates them. CDR1 and CDR2 are read off the germline V gene as MDHEN and SYDVKM. Specimen: PBMCs. In this chain, TRBV28 is recombined with TRBJ2-2; the D gene could be either TRBD1 or TRBD2, each agreeing at 6 bases. The source is a human donor in good health (CMV status not recorded). Some clones in this sample may be carry-over from other donors' samples. CDR3 sequence: CASTSGAQNTGELFF. The sequenced DNA is TGTGCCAGCACCTCGGGGGCCCAGAACACCGGGGAGCTGTTTTTT.